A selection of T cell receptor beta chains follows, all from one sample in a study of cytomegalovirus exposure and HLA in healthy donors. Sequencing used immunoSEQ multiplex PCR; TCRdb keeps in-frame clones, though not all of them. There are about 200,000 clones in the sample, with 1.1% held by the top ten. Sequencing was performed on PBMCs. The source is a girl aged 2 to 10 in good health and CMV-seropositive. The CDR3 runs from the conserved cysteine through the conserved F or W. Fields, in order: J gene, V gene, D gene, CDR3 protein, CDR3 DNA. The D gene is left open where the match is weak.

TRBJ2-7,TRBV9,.,CASSVGVGAGPNEQYF,TGTGCCAGCAGCGTTGGGGTAGGGGCAGGGCCCAACGAGCAGTACTTC
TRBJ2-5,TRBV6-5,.,CASSYDRQETQYF,TGTGCCAGCAGTTACGACAGGCAAGAGACCCAGTACTTC
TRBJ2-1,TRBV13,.,CASSLPTGQASHEQFF,TGTGCCAGCAGCCTACCCACGGGACAAGCTAGCCATGAGCAGTTCTTC
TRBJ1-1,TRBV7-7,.,CASSLEQGTEAFF,TGTGCCAGCAGCTTAGAACAGGGCACTGAAGCTTTCTTT
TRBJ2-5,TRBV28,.,CASSVRGGLEETQYF,TGTGCCAGCAGTGTCCGGGGAGGCTTAGAAGAGACCCAGTACTTC
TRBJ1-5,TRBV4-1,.,CASSQDPPLRSNQPQHF,TGCGCCAGCAGCCAAGACCCCCCCCTACGGAGCAATCAGCCCCAGCATTTT
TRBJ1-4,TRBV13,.,CASSLRHGIEKLFF,TGTGCCAGCAGCTTGCGTCACGGGATTGAAAAACTGTTTTTT
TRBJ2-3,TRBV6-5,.,CASSPSTATDTQYF,TGTGCCAGCAGTCCGTCGACAGCCACAGATACGCAGTATTTT
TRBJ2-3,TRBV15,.,CATSRRLTFSTDTQYF,TGTGCCACCAGCCGCCGACTTACTTTTAGCACAGATACGCAGTATTTT
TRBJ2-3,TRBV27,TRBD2,CASSPRLREGTDTQYF,TGTGCCAGCAGTCCGCGGTTGCGGGAGGGCACAGATACGCAGTATTTT
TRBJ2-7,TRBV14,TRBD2,CASSQAPWEGGHEQYF,TGTGCCAGCAGCCAAGCCCCCTGGGAGGGAGGCCACGAGCAGTACTTC
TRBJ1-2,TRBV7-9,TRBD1,CASSLPGGFGYTF,TGTGCCAGCAGCTTACCAGGGGGCTTTGGCTACACCTTC
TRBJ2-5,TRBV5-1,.,CASSSRLVGETQYF,TGCGCCAGCAGCTCCAGACTAGTCGGAGAGACCCAGTACTTC
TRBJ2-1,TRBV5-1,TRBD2,CASSLATSGFYNEQFF,TGCGCCAGCAGCTTGGCCACTAGCGGGTTCTACAATGAGCAGTTCTTC
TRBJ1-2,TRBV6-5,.,CASSPGTSYGYTF,TGTGCCAGCAGCCCTGGGACTTCCTATGGCTACACCTTC
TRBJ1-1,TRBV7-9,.,CASSLGVRETEAFF,TGTGCCAGCAGCTTAGGAGTGCGGGAGACTGAAGCTTTCTTT
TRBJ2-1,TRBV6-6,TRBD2,CASSQTSGSYNEQFF,TGTGCCAGCAGTCAAACTAGCGGGAGTTACAATGAGCAGTTCTTC
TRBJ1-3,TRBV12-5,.,CASGLVNSTSGNTIYF,TGTGCTAGTGGTTTGGTAAACAGCACCTCTGGAAACACCATATATTTT
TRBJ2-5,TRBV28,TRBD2,CASSFGGGTQYF,TGTGCCAGCAGCTTCGGGGGGGGGACCCAGTACTTC
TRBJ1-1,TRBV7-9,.,CASSLTASNTEAFF,TGTGCCAGCAGCTTGACAGCCTCGAACACTGAAGCTTTCTTT